The 31 T cell receptor beta chains listed next were all sequenced from one sample in a study of patients and donors after allogeneic stem cell transplantation. TCRdb called the RT-PCR reads again in MiXCR, with one record for every CDR3 protein. The sample has some 11,000 distinct CDR3 sequences, under 30% seen once. The sequencing sample was made of blood, either unsorted or a sorted T cell fraction (not recorded which). These receptors came from a human donor who was either an allogeneic HSCT recipient or a stem cell or donor lymphocyte infusion donor (not recorded which). It is not recorded whose cells these are; they may come from a transplant donor.

This clonotype was counted between two and nine times. The chain links TRBV5-1 to TRBJ1-1, with D unresolved. V lost 0 bases and J 5 bases, leaving 5 bases between the germline ends. The length of the CDR3 is 12 residues. Germline V lookup: CDR1 SGHRS, CDR2 YFSETQ. The DNA for the CDR3 is TGCGCCAGCAGCTTGGGAAGGACTGAAGCTTTCTTT. Protein: CASSLGRTEAFF.

A few counts support this clonotype. The CDR3, as DNA: TGTGCCAGCAGCTTAGGGGGGCGAGGCACTGAAGCTTTCTTT. Its translation: CASSLGGRGTEAFF. The rearrangement joins TRBV7-2 to TRBJ1-1; weak D call: TRBD1 (6 bases). V was shortened by 1 base and J by 4 bases, with 10 bases between the two germline ends. The CDR3 covers 14 residues. CDR1 SGHTA and CDR2 FQGNSA come from the germline V gene.

This clonotype has at least ten counts. The V and J genes are TRBV4-1 and TRBJ1-1; a weak D match, TRBD1 (6 bases). V was trimmed by 4 bases and J by 0 bases, leaving 12 bases between them. This CDR3 region has 15 residues. CDR1 MGHRA and CDR2 YSYEKL come from the germline V gene. The CDR3 here is CASSLRQDLNTEAFF. The CDR3, as DNA: TGCGCCAGCAGCCTTCGACAGGACCTGAACACTGAAGCTTTCTTT.

The V call is TRBV15, the J call TRBJ2-7, with 8 bases identical to TRBD2. CDR1 LNHNV and CDR2 YYDKDF come from the germline V gene (reference sequence). Trimming cost V 1 base and J 5 bases; bases outside gene matches: 7. The CDR3 totals 15 residues. This CDR3 is CATSRGYSGADEQYF. CDR3 sequence (DNA): TGTGCCACCAGCAGAGGGTATAGCGGGGCGGACGAGCAGTACTTC.

This clonotype was detected only a few times. The chain links TRBV10-3 to TRBJ2-1; D gene uncertain. The CDR3 has 20 amino acids. V lost 1 base, J lost 2 bases, and 24 bases lay in between. CDR1 and CDR2 (germline): ENHRY, SYGVKD. This chain's CDR3 is CAISELQYPSNWFTYNEQFF. As DNA, the CDR3 is TGTGCCATCAGTGAGTTACAATACCCATCCAACTGGTTTACCTACAATGAGCAGTTCTTC.

V usage is TRBV4-2 and J usage is TRBJ2-1, with unresolved D. CDR3 length: 13 residues. Germline V gene sequence: CDR1 LGHNA, CDR2 YNFKEQ. Deletions cut 1 base from V and 8 bases from J, with 9 bases between. The CDR3, as DNA: TGTGCCAGCAGCCAAGGTGAGGACGATGAGCAGTTCTTC. This sequence encodes CASSQGEDDEQFF.

As to this clonotype: The CDR3 carries no conserved terminal phenylalanine or tryptophan, so it likely arises from a read error. The chain has TRBV7-2 and TRBJ1-1; D not resolved. The germline V gene has CDR1 SGHTA and CDR2 FQGNSA. CDR3 length equals 13 residues. The V and J ends lost 1 base and 6 bases respectively, with 9 bases between them. The CDR3 reads CASSLDGVAEAFY. For the CDR3, the DNA is TGTGCCAGCAGCTTAGACGGGGTAGCTGAAGCTTTCTAT.

The CDR3 sequence: CSVCRMYTDTQYF. CDR3 DNA: TGCAGCGTTTGCCGGATGTACACAGATACGCAGTATTTT. This chain uses TRBV29-1 with TRBJ2-3; D ambiguous. V was pared by 5 bases and J by 2 bases, with 11 bases between. Per the germline V gene, CDR1 is SQVTM and CDR2 is ANQGSEA. CDR3 length: 13 amino acids.

The genes are TRBV5-4 and TRBJ2-1; 13 positions agree with TRBD2. The germline CDR1 and CDR2 sequences are SGHNT and YYREEE (reference sequence). The CDR3 runs 15 residues. Trimming cost V 7 bases and J 8 bases; bases outside gene matches: 9. CDR3 residues: CASGGTSGVKDEQFF. DNA of the CDR3: TGTGCCAGCGGCGGGACTAGCGGGGTTAAAGATGAGCAGTTCTTC.

This clonotype was seen a handful of times. The chain couples TRBV20-1 to TRBJ1-2; D is ambiguous. The ends were cut back, 3 bases at V and 4 bases at J, with 12 bases in the middle. Per the germline V gene, CDR1 is DFQATT and CDR2 is SNEGSKA (reference sequence). The CDR3 covers 13 residues. Here the CDR3 DNA reads TGCAGTGCTAGTTACCCGGGTTCCTATGGCTACACCTTC. It specifies CSASYPGSYGYTF.

This clonotype has only a few counts. The V and J genes are TRBV14 and TRBJ2-2; the match to TRBD1 covers 7 bases. Germline V lookup: CDR1 SGHDN, CDR2 FVKESK. There are 15 residues in the CDR3. The junction had 7 bases not matched to a gene; V was cut back by 4 bases and J by 5 bases. CDR3 coding DNA: TGTGCCAGCAGCCTAGGGAACAGGGGTACCGGGGAGCTGTTTTTT. This encodes CASSLGNRGTGELFF.

This clonotype has at least ten counts. The J gene is TRBJ1-1, the V gene TRBV3-1, with a possible D match to TRBD1 (5 bases). CDR3 size: 14 residues. CDR1 and CDR2 from the germline V gene are LGHDT and YNNKEL (reference sequence). Trimming took off 3 bases at V and 1 base at J, with 9 bases between the two ends. The CDR3 nucleotides read TGTGCCAGCAGCCAGAACCAGGGGAACACTGAAGCTTTCTTT. Translating it yields CASSQNQGNTEAFF. Full variable domain (rest looked up from reference TRBV3-1 and TRBJ1-1): DTAVSQTPKYLVTQMGNDKSIKCEQNLGHDTMYWYKQDSKKFLKIMFSYNNKELIINETVPNRFSPKSPDKAHLNLHINSLELGDSAVYFCASSQNQGNTEAFFGQGTRLTVV.

By its share, this clonotype is medium-sized. This sequence joins TRBV5-1 and TRBJ1-2; TRBD1 agrees at 7 bases. J was trimmed by 7 bases and V by 1 base; bases with no gene match: 4. This CDR3 region has 13 residues. The germline gives CDR1 SGHRS, CDR2 YFSETQ. This chain's CDR3 is CASSLTGDGGYTF. The CDR3 nucleotides are TGCGCCAGCAGCTTGACAGGGGATGGTGGCTACACCTTC.

The V and J genes are TRBV12-3 or TRBV12-4 and TRBJ1-3; 8 bases align to TRBD1. The CDR3 has 15 amino acids. Trimming removed 5 bases from V and 0 bases from J; junction bases left unmatched: 3. In DNA, the CDR3 is TGTGCCAGCAGTCGGACAGGGAGCTCTGGAAACACCATATATTTT. Its translation is CASSRTGSSGNTIYF.

This clonotype is judged large (0.1 to 1%). This chain uses TRBV5-6 with TRBJ2-5, with D perhaps TRBD1 (7 bases). Germline assignment: CDR1 SGHDT and CDR2 YYEEEE. This CDR3 comprises 14 residues. Trimming removed 1 base from V and 4 bases from J, with 11 bases in between. CDR3 amino acids: CASSLQGGLETQYF. In nucleotides, the CDR3 is TGTGCCAGCAGCTTGCAGGGGGGTTTAGAGACCCAGTACTTC.

The chain carries TRBV12-3 or TRBV12-4 and TRBJ1-2; 7 positions match TRBD1. The CDR3 has 15 residues. V lost 6 bases to trimming and J lost 2 bases; unmatched junction nucleotides: 9. Here the CDR3 reads CASRRRGLRNYGYTF. In nucleotides, the CDR3 is TGTGCCAGCAGGCGAAGGGGGCTGAGAAACTATGGCTACACCTTC.

V gene TRBV28 combines with J gene TRBJ1-1, with D unresolved. The CDR3 contains 13 residues. The germline V gene has CDR1 MDHEN and CDR2 SYDVKM. The ends were cut back, 4 bases at V and 6 bases at J, with 12 bases in the middle. The DNA of the CDR3 is TGTGCCAGCAGTTCTTACTTGCCCGCTGAAGCTTTCTTT. Translating gives CASSSYLPAEAFF.

The V and J genes are TRBV14 and TRBJ1-3, with a tentative D call TRBD1 (5 bases). Germline loops: CDR1 SGHDN, CDR2 FVKESK. This CDR3 has 16 residues. Trimming removed 0 bases from V and 3 bases from J, with 12 bases in between. The CDR3 protein is CASSQDIDSFGNTIYF. CDR3 coding DNA: TGTGCCAGCAGCCAAGATATAGACAGTTTTGGAAACACCATATATTTT.

This chain joins TRBV14 and TRBJ1-1; 7 bases fit TRBD1. The CDR3 length is 13 residues. The ends lost 0 bases at V and 5 bases at J; junction bases unmatched: 0. CDR1 is SGHDN and CDR2 is FVKESK in the germline V gene. The CDR3 DNA sequence: TGTGCCAGCAGCCAAGACAGGGGGACTGAAGCTTTCTTT. Amino acid sequence: CASSQDRGTEAFF. The full variable domain, completed using reference TRBV14 and TRBJ1-1, is EAGVTQFPSHSVIEKGQTVTLRCDPISGHDNLYWYRRVMGKEIKFLLHFVKESKQDESGMPNNRFLAERTGGTYSTLKVQPAELEDSGVYFCASSQDRGTEAFFGQGTRLTVV.

The gene calls are TRBV20-1 and TRBJ1-5; D is uncertain. V was clipped by 1 base and J by 3 bases, with 7 bases between them. Germline V CDR1 and CDR2: DFQATT, SNEGSKA (reference sequence). CDR3 length equals 13 residues. CDR3 amino acids: CSARGAVNQPQHF. The CDR3, as DNA: TGCAGTGCTAGAGGGGCAGTCAATCAGCCCCAGCATTTT.

V usage is TRBV7-2 and J usage is TRBJ1-4, with a weak D call TRBD1 (5 bases). Deletions cut 3 bases from V and 4 bases from J, with 12 bases between. Germline V CDR1 and CDR2: SGHTA, FQGNSA. The CDR3 is 15 amino acids. The CDR3, as DNA: TGTGCCAGCAGCTTCGACCTAGGGGTTAATGAAAAACTGTTTTTT. Its translation: CASSFDLGVNEKLFF.

This clonotype was seen ten or more times. The chain joins TRBV4-3 to TRBJ1-6, with D hard to call. Germline loops: CDR1 LGHNA, CDR2 YSLEER. V was trimmed by 0 bases and J by 3 bases, leaving 12 bases between them. This CDR3 has 17 residues. This chain's CDR3 is CASSQDTQTHYNSPLHF. As DNA, the CDR3 is TGCGCCAGCAGCCAAGATACGCAGACCCACTATAATTCACCCCTCCACTTT.

The V and J genes are TRBV6-5 and TRBJ2-5, with D perhaps given as TRBD1 or TRBD2 (6 bases each). V was clipped by 10 bases and J by 2 bases, with 14 bases between them. Germline CDR1 reads MNHEY; CDR2 reads SVGAGI. The CDR3 consists of 13 residues. DNA of the CDR3: TGTGCCACCCAACAGGGACTGCAAGAGACCCAGTACTTC. Translation gives CATQQGLQETQYF.

In its sample, this clonotype was seen a few times. This sequence joins TRBV7-2 and TRBJ1-6; D uncertain. The V gene's germline CDR1 is SGHTA and CDR2 FQGNSA. Trimming took 4 bases from V and 3 from J, leaving 13 bases between them. This CDR3 is 16 amino acids long. This CDR3 reads CASSSRSRGYNSPLHF. CDR3 sequence (DNA): TGTGCCAGCAGCTCCCGTTCACGAGGCTATAATTCACCCCTCCACTTT. The entire variable domain, with the rest obtained from reference TRBV7-2 and TRBJ1-6, is as follows: GAGVSQSPSNKVTEKGKDVELRCDPISGHTALYWYRQSLGQGLEFLIYFQGNSAPDKSGLPSDRFSAERTGGSVSTLTIQRTQQEDSAVYLCASSSRSRGYNSPLHFGNGTRLTVT.

In this sample, this clonotype is medium-sized (0.01 to 0.1%). In nucleotides, the CDR3 is TGTGCCAGCAGTGTCGACGGGAATCAGCCCCAGCATTTT. Residues: CASSVDGNQPQHF. V usage is TRBV2 and J usage is TRBJ1-5; D unresolved. The CDR3 is 13 residues long. The V gene lost 4 bases and the J gene lost 4 bases, with 8 bases spanning the gap. In germline, CDR1 is SNHLY, CDR2 FYNNEI.

This clonotype was observed at least ten times. The chain has TRBV20-1 and TRBJ1-2; D gene uncertain. Between the trimmed V and J ends, which lost 4 bases and 3 bases, there was a span of 6 bases. The CDR3 covers 11 residues. Germline V gives CDR1 DFQATT, CDR2 SNEGSKA (reference sequence). The CDR3 region has the DNA TGCAGTGCTATTCCTGACTATGGCTACACCTTC. It encodes CSAIPDYGYTF.

The rearrangement links TRBV10-3 to TRBJ2-7; 7 bases are a match to TRBD2. CDR1 and CDR2 from the germline V gene are ENHRY and SYGVKD. This CDR3 contains 13 residues. V shed 6 bases, J shed 4 bases, and the junction held 6 bases outside the gene matches. The DNA for the CDR3 is TGTGCCATCAGGGCTAGGGAGGGGTACGAGCAGTACTTC. It specifies CAIRAREGYEQYF.

This clonotype appeared many times. The V call is TRBV18, the J call TRBJ1-5, with D perhaps TRBD1 (5 bases). The V gene lost 6 bases and the J gene lost 0 bases, with 9 bases spanning the gap. The CDR3 totals 14 residues. CDR1 KGHSH and CDR2 LQKENI come from the germline V gene. Here the CDR3 DNA reads TGTGCCAGCTCCGAGACAGATAGCAATCAGCCCCAGCATTTT. Translation gives CASSETDSNQPQHF. Using reference TRBV18 and TRBJ1-5 for the parts outside the CDR3, the full variable domain is NAGVMQNPRHLVRRRGQEARLRCSPMKGHSHVYWYRQLPEEGLKFMVYLQKENIIDESGMPKERFSAEFPKEGPSILRIQQVVRGDSAAYFCASSETDSNQPQHFGDGTRLSIL.

This clonotype was recorded at least ten times. V gene TRBV20-1 combines with J gene TRBJ1-5, with TRBD1 matching over 8 bases. Germline-derived CDR1 and CDR2 are DFQATT and SNEGSKA (reference sequence). This CDR3 is built from 16 residues. J gave up 2 bases and V 3 bases, and 9 bases lay outside the gene matches. The CDR3 loop reads CSARRQGNMGNQPQHF. The CDR3 DNA sequence: TGCAGTGCTAGGCGACAGGGGAACATGGGCAATCAGCCCCAGCATTTT.

This rearrangement joins TRBV20-1 to TRBJ1-1; no definite D call. This CDR3 spans 15 amino acids. Trimming left V 0 bases short and J 6 bases short, with 17 bases between. Looked up from germline, CDR1 is DFQATT and CDR2 is SNEGSKA (reference sequence). CDR3 nucleotides: TGCAGTGCTAGAGATAGGTGGGCAGAAAAGGCTGAAGCTTTCTTT. It yields the protein CSARDRWAEKAEAFF.

The chain uses TRBV19 and TRBJ1-2, with 7 bases matching TRBD1. This CDR3 comprises 15 residues. Trimming took 4 bases from V and 4 from J; bases not matched to a gene: 9. CDR1 and CDR2 from the germline V gene are LNHDA and SQIVND (reference sequence). The CDR3 region has the DNA TGTGCCAGTAGTACCGAAGGGGGCCGGGTCTATGGCTACACCTTC. It codes for CASSTEGGRVYGYTF.